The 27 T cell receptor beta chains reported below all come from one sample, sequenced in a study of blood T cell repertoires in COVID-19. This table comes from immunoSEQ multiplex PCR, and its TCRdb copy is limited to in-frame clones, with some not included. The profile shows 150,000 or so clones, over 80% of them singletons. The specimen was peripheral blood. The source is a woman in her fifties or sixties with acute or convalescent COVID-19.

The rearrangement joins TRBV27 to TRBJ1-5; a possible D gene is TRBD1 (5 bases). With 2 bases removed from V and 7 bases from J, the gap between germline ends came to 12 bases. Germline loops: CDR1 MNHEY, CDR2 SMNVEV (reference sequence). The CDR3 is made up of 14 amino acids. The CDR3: CASSLQGSWQPQHF. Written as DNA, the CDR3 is TGTGCCAGCAGTTTACAGGGTTCGTGGCAGCCCCAGCATTTT.

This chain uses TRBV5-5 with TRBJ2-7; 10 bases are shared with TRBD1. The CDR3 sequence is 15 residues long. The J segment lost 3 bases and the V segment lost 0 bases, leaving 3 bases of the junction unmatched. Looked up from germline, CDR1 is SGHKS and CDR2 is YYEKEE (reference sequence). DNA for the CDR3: TGTGCCAGCAGCTTGGCCGGGACAGGGGTCTACGAGCAGTACTTC. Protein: CASSLAGTGVYEQYF. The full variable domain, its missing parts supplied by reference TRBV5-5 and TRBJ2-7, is DAGVTQSPTHLIKTRGQQVTLRCSPISGHKSVSWYQQVLGQGPQFIFQYYEKEERGRGNFPDRFSARQFPNYSSELNVNALLLGDSALYLCASSLAGTGVYEQYFGPGTRLTVT.

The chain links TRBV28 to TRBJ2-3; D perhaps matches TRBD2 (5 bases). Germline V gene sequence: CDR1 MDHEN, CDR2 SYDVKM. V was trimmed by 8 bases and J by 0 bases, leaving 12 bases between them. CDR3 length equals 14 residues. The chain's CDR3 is CASQDGESTDTQYF. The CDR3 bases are TGTGCCAGCCAGGACGGGGAAAGCACAGATACGCAGTATTTT. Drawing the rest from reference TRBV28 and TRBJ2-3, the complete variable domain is DVKVTQSSRYLVKRTGEKVFLECVQDMDHENMFWYRQDPGLGLRLIYFSYDVKMKEKGDIPEGYSVSREKKERFSLILESASTNQTSMYLCASQDGESTDTQYFGPGTRLTVL.

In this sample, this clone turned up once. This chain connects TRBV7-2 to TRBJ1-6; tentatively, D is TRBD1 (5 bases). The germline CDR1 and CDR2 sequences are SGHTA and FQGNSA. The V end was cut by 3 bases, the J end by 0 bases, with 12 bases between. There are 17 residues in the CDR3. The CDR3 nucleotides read TGTGCCAGCAGCTTCGGGGGGGAAGTCTCCTATAATTCACCCCTCCACTTT. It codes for CASSFGGEVSYNSPLHF.

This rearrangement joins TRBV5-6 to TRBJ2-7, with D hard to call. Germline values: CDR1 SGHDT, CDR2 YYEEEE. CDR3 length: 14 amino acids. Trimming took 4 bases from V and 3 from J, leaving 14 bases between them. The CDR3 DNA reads TGTGCCAGCAGCCCTAACGGGTGGTACTACGAGCAGTACTTC. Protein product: CASSPNGWYYEQYF.

In nucleotides, the CDR3 is TGTGCCAGCCGTCTGGGCCCAGCGGGGGGCGAGCAGTACTTC. Protein: CASRLGPAGGEQYF. This chain connects TRBV27 to TRBJ2-7, with 9 bases matching TRBD2. V was pared by 8 bases and J by 6 bases, with 11 bases of the junction left unmatched. The CDR3 sequence is 14 residues long. Germline values: CDR1 MNHEY, CDR2 SMNVEV (reference sequence).

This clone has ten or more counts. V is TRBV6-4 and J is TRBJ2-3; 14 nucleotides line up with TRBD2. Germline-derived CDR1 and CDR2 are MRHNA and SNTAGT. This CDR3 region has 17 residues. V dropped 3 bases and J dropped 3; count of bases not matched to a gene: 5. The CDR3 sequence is CASSETSGGAGTDTQYF. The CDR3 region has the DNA TGTGCCAGCAGTGAGACTAGCGGGGGGGCCGGGACAGATACGCAGTATTTT.

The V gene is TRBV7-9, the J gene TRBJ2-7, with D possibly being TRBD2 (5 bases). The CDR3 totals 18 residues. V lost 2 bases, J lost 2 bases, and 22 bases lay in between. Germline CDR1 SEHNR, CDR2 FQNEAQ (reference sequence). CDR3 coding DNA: TGTGCCAGCAGCTTACCCCCCGACGGAGGCGGTAATGCCTACGAGCAGTACTTC. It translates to CASSLPPDGGGNAYEQYF.

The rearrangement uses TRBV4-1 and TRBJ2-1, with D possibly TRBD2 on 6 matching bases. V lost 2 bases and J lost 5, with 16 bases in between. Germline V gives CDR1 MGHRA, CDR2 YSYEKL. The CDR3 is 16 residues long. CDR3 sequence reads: CASSQPYRGTHNEQFF. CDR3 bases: TGCGCCAGCAGCCAACCCTACCGGGGGACCCACAATGAGCAGTTCTTC.

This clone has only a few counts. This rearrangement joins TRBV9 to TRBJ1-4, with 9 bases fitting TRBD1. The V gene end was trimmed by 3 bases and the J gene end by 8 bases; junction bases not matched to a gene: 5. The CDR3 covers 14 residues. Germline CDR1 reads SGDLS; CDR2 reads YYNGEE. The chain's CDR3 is CASSGTGAGEKLFF. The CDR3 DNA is TGTGCCAGCAGCGGGACAGGGGCTGGCGAAAAACTGTTTTTT.

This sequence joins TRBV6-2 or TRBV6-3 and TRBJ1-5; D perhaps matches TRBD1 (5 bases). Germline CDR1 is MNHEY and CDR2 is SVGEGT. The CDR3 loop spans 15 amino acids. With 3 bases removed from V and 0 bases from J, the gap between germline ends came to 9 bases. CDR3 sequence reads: CASSYGALSNQPQHF. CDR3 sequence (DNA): TGTGCCAGCAGTTATGGGGCACTTAGCAATCAGCCCCAGCATTTT.

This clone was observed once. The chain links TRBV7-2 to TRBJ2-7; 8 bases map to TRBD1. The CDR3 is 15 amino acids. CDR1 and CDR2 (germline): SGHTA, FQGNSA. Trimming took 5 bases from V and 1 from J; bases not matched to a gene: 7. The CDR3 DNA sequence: TGTGCCAGCAGCCTATTGACAGGGGCGTCCTACGAGCAGTACTTC. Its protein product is CASSLLTGASYEQYF.

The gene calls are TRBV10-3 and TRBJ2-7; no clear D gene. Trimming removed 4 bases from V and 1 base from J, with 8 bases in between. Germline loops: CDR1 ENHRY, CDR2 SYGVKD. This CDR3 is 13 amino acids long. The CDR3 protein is CAISGQTSYEQYF. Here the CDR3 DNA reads TGTGCCATCAGTGGGCAGACATCCTACGAGCAGTACTTC.

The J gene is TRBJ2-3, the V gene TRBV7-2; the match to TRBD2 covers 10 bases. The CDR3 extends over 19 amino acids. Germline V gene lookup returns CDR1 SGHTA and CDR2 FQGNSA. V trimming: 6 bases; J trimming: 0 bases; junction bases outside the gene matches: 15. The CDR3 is CASSQTLLAGPPSTDTQYF. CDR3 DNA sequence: TGTGCCAGCAGTCAGACGCTACTAGCGGGGCCCCCCAGCACAGATACGCAGTATTTT.

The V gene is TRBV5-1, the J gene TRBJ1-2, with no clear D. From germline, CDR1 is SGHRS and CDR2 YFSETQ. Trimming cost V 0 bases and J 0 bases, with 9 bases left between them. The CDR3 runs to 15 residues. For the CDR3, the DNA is TGCGCCAGCAGCTTGGCGGGGAACTCTAACTATGGCTACACCTTC. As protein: CASSLAGNSNYGYTF.

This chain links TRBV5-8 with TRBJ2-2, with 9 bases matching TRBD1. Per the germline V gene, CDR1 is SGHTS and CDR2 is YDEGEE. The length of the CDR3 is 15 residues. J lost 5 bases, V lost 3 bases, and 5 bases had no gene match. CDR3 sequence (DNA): TGTGCCAGCAGCTACCGGACAGGGGCAACCGGGGAGCTGTTTTTT. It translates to CASSYRTGATGELFF.

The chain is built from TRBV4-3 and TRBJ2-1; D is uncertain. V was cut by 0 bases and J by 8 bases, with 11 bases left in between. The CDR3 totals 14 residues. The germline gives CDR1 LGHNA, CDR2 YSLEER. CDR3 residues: CASSQELQAHEQFF. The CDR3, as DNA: TGCGCCAGCAGCCAAGAATTGCAAGCACATGAGCAGTTCTTC.

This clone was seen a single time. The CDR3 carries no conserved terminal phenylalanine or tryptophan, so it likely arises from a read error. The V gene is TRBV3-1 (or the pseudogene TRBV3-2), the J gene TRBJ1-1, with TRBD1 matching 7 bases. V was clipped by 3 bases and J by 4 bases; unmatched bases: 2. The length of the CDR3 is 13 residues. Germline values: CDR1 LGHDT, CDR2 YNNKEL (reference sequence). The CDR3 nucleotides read TGTGCCAGCAGCCATTCAGGGGGCACTGAAGCTTTCCTT. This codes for CASSHSGGTEAFL.

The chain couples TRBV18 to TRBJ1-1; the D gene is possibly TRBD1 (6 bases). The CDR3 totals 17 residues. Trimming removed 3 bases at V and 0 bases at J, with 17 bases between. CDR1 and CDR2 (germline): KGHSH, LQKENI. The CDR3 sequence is CASSPDPEQGMNTEAFF. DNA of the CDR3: TGTGCCAGCTCACCCGATCCGGAACAGGGCATGAACACTGAAGCTTTCTTT.

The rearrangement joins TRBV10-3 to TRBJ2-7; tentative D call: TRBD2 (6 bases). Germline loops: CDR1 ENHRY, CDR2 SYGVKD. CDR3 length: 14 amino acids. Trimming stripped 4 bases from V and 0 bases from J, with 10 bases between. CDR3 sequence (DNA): TGTGCCATCAGTGGGGCGGGGACCTCCTACGAGCAGTACTTC. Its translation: CAISGAGTSYEQYF.

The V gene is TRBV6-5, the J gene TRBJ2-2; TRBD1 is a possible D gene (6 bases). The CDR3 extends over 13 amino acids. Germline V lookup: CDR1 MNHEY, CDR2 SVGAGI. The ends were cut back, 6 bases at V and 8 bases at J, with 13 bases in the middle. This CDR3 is CASRRQAGGELFF. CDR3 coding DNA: TGTGCCAGCAGGAGACAGGCCGGGGGGGAGCTGTTTTTT.

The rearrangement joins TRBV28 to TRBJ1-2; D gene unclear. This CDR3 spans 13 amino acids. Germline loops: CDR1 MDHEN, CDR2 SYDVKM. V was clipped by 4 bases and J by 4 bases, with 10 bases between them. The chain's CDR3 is CASSSRQVYGYTF. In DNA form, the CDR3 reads TGTGCCAGCAGTTCCAGACAAGTCTATGGCTACACCTTC.

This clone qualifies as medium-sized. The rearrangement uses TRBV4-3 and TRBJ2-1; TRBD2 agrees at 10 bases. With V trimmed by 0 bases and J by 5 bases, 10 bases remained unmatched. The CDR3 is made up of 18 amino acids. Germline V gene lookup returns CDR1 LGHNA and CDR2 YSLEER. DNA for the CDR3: TGCGCCAGCAGCCAAGATCCGGGGACTAGCGATTTGCACAATGAGCAGTTCTTC. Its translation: CASSQDPGTSDLHNEQFF.

CDR3 protein: CATSRDSSGNTIYF. The CDR3 nucleotides read TGTGCCACCAGCAGAGATTCTTCTGGAAACACCATATATTTT. V is TRBV15 and J is TRBJ1-3; no definite D call. The CDR3 is 14 amino acids. Germline lookup yields CDR1 LNHNV and CDR2 YYDKDF (reference sequence). Trimming shortened V by 0 bases and J by 1 base, and 4 bases separated the two germline ends. Full variable domain (missing parts from reference TRBV15 and TRBJ1-3): DAMVIQNPRYQVTQFGKPVTLSCSQTLNHNVMYWYQQKSSQAPKLLFHYYDKDFNNEADTPDNFQSRRPNTSFCFLDIRSPGLGDTAMYLCATSRDSSGNTIYFGEGSWLTVV.

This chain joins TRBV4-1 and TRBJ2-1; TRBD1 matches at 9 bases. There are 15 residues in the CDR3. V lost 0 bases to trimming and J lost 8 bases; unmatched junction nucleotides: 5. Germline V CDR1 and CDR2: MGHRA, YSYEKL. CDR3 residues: CASSQEGTGNDEQFF. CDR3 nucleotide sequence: TGCGCCAGCAGCCAAGAAGGGACAGGGAATGATGAGCAGTTCTTC.

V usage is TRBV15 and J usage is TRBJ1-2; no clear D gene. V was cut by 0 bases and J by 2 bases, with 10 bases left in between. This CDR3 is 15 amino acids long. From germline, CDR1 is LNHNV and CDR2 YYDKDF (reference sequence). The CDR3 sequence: CATSREAQENYGYTF. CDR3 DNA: TGTGCCACCAGCAGAGAAGCCCAGGAAAACTATGGCTACACCTTC.

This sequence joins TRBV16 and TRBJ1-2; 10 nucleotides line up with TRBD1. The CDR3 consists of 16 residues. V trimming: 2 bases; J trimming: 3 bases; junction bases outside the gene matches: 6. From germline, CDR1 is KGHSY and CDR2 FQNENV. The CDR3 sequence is CASSQDRGLRDYGYTF. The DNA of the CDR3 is TGTGCCAGCAGCCAAGACAGGGGGCTGAGGGACTATGGCTACACCTTC.